Listed below are T cell receptor beta chains from one sample, sequenced in a study of blood T cell repertoires in COVID-19. The data were produced by immunoSEQ multiplex PCR, yet TCRdb's version contains in-frame clones alone and is incomplete. The data contain around 95,000 clones, around four fifths of them singletons. Sequenced: peripheral blood. The receptor set was obtained from a woman aged 70 to 79 with acute or convalescent COVID-19. Both conserved end residues are part of each CDR3. Fields, in order: J gene, CDR3 length, V gene, CDR3 protein.

J: TRBJ1-2; length: 12; V: TRBV6-5; CDR3: CASSSRTSGYTF
J: TRBJ1-1; length: 13; V: TRBV5-1; CDR3: CASTGPRGTEAFF
J: TRBJ2-5; length: 10; V: TRBV30; CDR3: CAWSGETQYF
J: TRBJ1-1; length: 13; V: TRBV7-9; CDR3: CASNPQGWTEAFF
J: TRBJ1-5; length: 16; V: TRBV27; CDR3: CASSLLGQGIGQPQHF
J: TRBJ1-1; length: 15; V: TRBV27; CDR3: CASSLLGHVNTEAFF
J: TRBJ2-3; length: 19; V: TRBV18; CDR3: CASSPPTPQRGVQKDTQYF
J: TRBJ1-2; length: 14; V: TRBV5-1; CDR3: CASSLEAGADGYTF
J: TRBJ1-1; length: 13; V: TRBV14; CDR3: CASSQEGTTEAFF
J: TRBJ1-6; length: 16; V: TRBV30; CDR3: CAWSVSYSSYNSPLHF
J: TRBJ1-4; length: 15; V: TRBV18; CDR3: CASSPPGQGSEKLFF
J: TRBJ2-7; length: 14; V: TRBV19; CDR3: CASSLAGGTYEQYF
J: TRBJ2-2; length: 14; V: TRBV24-1; CDR3: CATSVGLKTGELFF
J: TRBJ2-3; length: 14; V: TRBV5-1; CDR3: CASRNGQGTDTQYF
J: TRBJ2-5; length: 14; V: TRBV4-1; CDR3: CASSQGGRQETQYF
J: TRBJ1-3; length: 15; V: TRBV19; CDR3: CASSPLGQTKNTIYF
J: TRBJ1-1; length: 17; V: TRBV27; CDR3: CASSLNFLRQGRTEAFF
J: TRBJ2-2; length: 16; V: TRBV7-3; CDR3: CASSLSGTGSSGELFF
J: TRBJ2-4; length: 16; V: TRBV18; CDR3: CASSPSRRLAENIQYF
J: TRBJ1-1; length: 15; V: TRBV18; CDR3: CASSPFGTTGTEAFF
J: TRBJ1-5; length: 10; V: TRBV28; CDR3: CASSSVTQHF
J: TRBJ1-4; length: 14; V: TRBV7-8; CDR3: CASSLLTGGAKLFF
J: TRBJ1-1; length: 18; V: TRBV19; CDR3: CASSIAPGQGIGDTEAFF
J: TRBJ2-1; length: 13; V: TRBV12-3/TRBV12-4; CDR3: CASSPAGPAEQFF
J: TRBJ1-6; length: 12; V: TRBV7-2; CDR3: CATEQTNSPLHF
J: TRBJ1-1; length: 14; V: TRBV4-2; CDR3: CASSQEGVNTEAFF
J: TRBJ1-5; length: 15; V: TRBV6-5; CDR3: CASRTGTGGDQPQHF
J: TRBJ1-4; length: 13; V: TRBV19; CDR3: CASSHEVGEKLFF
J: TRBJ2-1; length: 15; V: TRBV7-9; CDR3: CASSKDAHIAGEQFF
J: TRBJ2-1; length: 15; V: TRBV28; CDR3: CASTPPLGRANEQFF
J: TRBJ2-1; length: 15; V: TRBV5-4; CDR3: CASSEEEAPYNEQFF
J: TRBJ2-5; length: 15; V: TRBV19; CDR3: CASSGTSGYQETQYF
J: TRBJ1-1; length: 16; V: TRBV11-1; CDR3: CASRSFGGDSGTEAFF
J: TRBJ1-1; length: 13; V: TRBV18; CDR3: CASVGQGDTEAFF
J: TRBJ1-1; length: 13; V: TRBV30; CDR3: CAWSLQGGTEAFF
J: TRBJ1-3; length: 15; V: TRBV6-5; CDR3: CASSYNRGVGNTIYF
J: TRBJ2-3; length: 16; V: TRBV5-8; CDR3: CASSPILAGGTDTQYF
J: TRBJ2-3; length: 17; V: TRBV10-3; CDR3: CAISDRLAGGGSDTQYF
J: TRBJ2-2; length: 14; V: TRBV5-1; CDR3: CASSPRQGDGELFF
J: TRBJ1-2; length: 16; V: TRBV19; CDR3: CASSTSRDIINHGYTF
J: TRBJ2-5; length: 12; V: TRBV18; CDR3: CASSPVEETQYF
J: TRBJ2-3; length: 14; V: TRBV21-1; CDR3: CASSGGRGTDTQYF
J: TRBJ2-1; length: 12; V: TRBV12-3/TRBV12-4; CDR3: CASRFAGSREFF
J: TRBJ2-2; length: 17; V: TRBV19; CDR3: CASRGEQGAPDTGELFF
J: TRBJ2-1; length: 15; V: TRBV27; CDR3: CASSLQGQSYNEQFF
J: TRBJ1-4; length: 13; V: TRBV6-5; CDR3: CASTHSGSWELFF
J: TRBJ1-4; length: 14; V: TRBV6-6; CDR3: CASSFGGGEEKLFF
J: TRBJ1-1; length: 12; V: TRBV3-1/TRBV3-2; CDR3: CASRQGNTEAFF
J: TRBJ2-6; length: 18; V: TRBV4-2; CDR3: CASSQAAGQVSGANVLTF
J: TRBJ2-7; length: 13; V: TRBV30; CDR3: CAGDAGRSYEQYF
J: TRBJ1-2; length: 15; V: TRBV28; CDR3: CASSTRTGIAYGYTF
J: TRBJ2-1; length: 17; V: TRBV7-8; CDR3: CASSPRRSGGDYNEQFF
J: TRBJ2-3; length: 11; V: TRBV28; CDR3: CASSTLGLQYF
J: TRBJ2-1; length: 12; V: TRBV11-3; CDR3: CASSLSHSEQFF
J: TRBJ2-7; length: 14; V: TRBV2; CDR3: CASKPTRGSGEQYF
J: TRBJ2-3; length: 15; V: TRBV5-6; CDR3: CASSLGQGVGDTQYF
J: TRBJ2-3; length: 18; V: TRBV4-2; CDR3: CASSQSGLAGASYDTQYF
J: TRBJ2-4; length: 15; V: TRBV6-5; CDR3: CASTPARDKENIQYF
J: TRBJ1-5; length: 15; V: TRBV6-5; CDR3: CASRRAYDSNQPQHF